These 2 T cell receptor beta chains came from one sample sequenced in a study of T cell clonotyping in hematopoietic cell transplantation. Regarding time point: recipient sample about 28 days before transplant, after cytoreduction. Libraries were prepared by immunoSEQ multiplex PCR; TCRdb keeps only in-frame clonotypes and omits some of them. The repertoire has 35,000 to 45,000 clones, approximately 95% of them found once; the top ten carry under 2%. Material: peripheral blood mononuclear cells, obtained before stem cell transplant. The receptors derive from a man between 35 and 55 years old with chronic myeloid leukemia. Some clones in this sample may be carry-over from other donors' samples.

The chain employs TRBV4-3 and TRBJ2-3, with D tentatively TRBD1 (6 bases). V was pared by 0 bases and J by 5 bases, with 12 bases between. This CDR3 region has 15 residues. CDR1 is LGHNA and CDR2 is YSLEER in the germline V gene. The CDR3: CASSQDYRVGDTQYF. The CDR3, as DNA: TGCGCCAGCAGCCAAGATTACAGGGTGGGAGATACGCAGTATTTT.

This chain uses TRBV28 with TRBJ1-2, with D maybe TRBD1 (6 bases). CDR3 length: 11 amino acids. Germline-derived CDR1 and CDR2 are MDHEN and SYDVKM. The V gene lost 7 bases and the J gene lost 12 bases, with 15 bases spanning the gap. The chain's CDR3 is CASIMGGAHTF. CDR3 DNA: TGTGCCAGCATCATGGGGGGGGCCCACACCTTC.